One T cell receptor beta chain is described in this entry. The repertoire was sequenced with immunoSEQ multiplex PCR; TCRdb's copy has only in-frame clones and lacks some. Counted here are approximately 2.4 million clones, 90% to 97% occurring once; the ten biggest clones make up about 0.13%. These data belong to a study of shared clonotypes between healthy human individuals. With 0 bases removed from V and 15 bases from J, the gap between germline ends came to 15 bases. The CDR3 is 13 residues long. CDR1 is SGHDN and CDR2 is FVKESK in the germline V gene. Sequencing was performed on naive CD4+ T cells sorted from blood. The subset was: CD45RA+ positively selected. The clonotype comes from a man aged 18 to 35 in good health. The chain couples TRBV14 to TRBJ2-1; D is unresolved. The CDR3 coding sequence is TGTGCCAGCAGCCAAGACTCTGTACGTAGTCCGTTCTTC. Amino acid sequence: CASSQDSVRSPFF.